One sample yielded the 2 T cell receptor beta chains listed below, sequenced in a study of PD-L1 blockade in urothelial cancer. Profiling relied on immunoSEQ multiplex PCR, and the TCRdb table lists in-frame clones only, not all of them. Altogether approximately 50,000 clones are present, 75% to 90% being singletons, with the ten largest covering 1% to 1.5%. Described time point: pretreatment peripheral blood. Here the sequenced sample was PBMCs, taken around atezolizumab (anti-PD-L1) treatment. These receptors originate from a middle-aged man with urothelial cancer.

The rearrangement uses TRBV29-1 and TRBJ2-5; TRBD1 matches at 8 bases. The V segment lost 1 base and the J segment 4 bases; nucleotides outside the gene matches: 2. CDR1 SQVTM and CDR2 ANQGSEA come from the germline V gene. The CDR3 loop spans 13 amino acids. The CDR3: CSVEGGQGETQYF. In DNA form, the CDR3 reads TGCAGCGTTGAAGGAGGACAGGGAGAGACCCAGTACTTC.

V usage is TRBV4-1 and J usage is TRBJ2-1; D gene unclear. CDR3 length: 13 residues. V shed 10 bases and J shed 0 bases, with 10 bases lying between them. Germline loops: CDR1 MGHRA, CDR2 YSYEKL. The CDR3 DNA reads as TGCGCCACCCTAGTCGGCTCCTACAATGAGCAGTTCTTC. Its translation: CATLVGSYNEQFF.